This T cell receptor (beta chain) appears in the sequencing data of a study of shared clonotypes between healthy human individuals. Study observations and caveats: Clonotype sharing levels among donors were expected to vary with sequencing depth.

Some clones are missing from TCRdb's copy, which holds only in-frame ones; the method was immunoSEQ multiplex PCR. The sample contains about 600,000 clones, roughly 97% of which appear only once. On this clone: Its antigen remains unknown.

This sequence originates from a woman aged 30 to 39 in good health. Source material: naive CD4+ T cells sorted from blood. Regarding subset: CD45RA+ positively selected.

The CDR3 DNA is TGTGCCAGCAGTTTCGCATTGGAGACGGAGACCCAGTACTTC. This translates into CASSFALETETQYF. The J gene is TRBJ2-5, the V gene TRBV27; no clear D. The germline V gene encodes CDR1 MNHEY and CDR2 SMNVEV (reference sequence). The CDR3 sequence is 14 residues long. Between the trimmed V and J ends, which lost 3 bases and 5 bases, there was a span of 13 bases.